The 3 T cell receptor beta chains in this list originate from one sample, sequenced in a study of blood T cells in healthy people across ages. A sample-barcoded 5' primer and a J-beta primer mix were used in a second PCR of roughly 7 to 11 cycles. Via MiXCR, TCRdb re-called the 5' RACE reads, giving one row per CDR3 protein. Of more than 800,000 distinct CDR3 sequences in the sample, about 30% are singletons; the top ten hold roughly 17%. The sequenced material came from blood. The source is a woman older than 75 in good health.

This clonotype has more than one count but fewer than ten. A much larger clone lies a single base off, so this may be a read error. This chain joins TRBV7-8 and TRBJ2-5; 7 nucleotides align to TRBD1. This CDR3 is built from 17 residues. Germline V gene data show CDR1 as SGHVS and CDR2 as FQNEAQ. Losses at the gene ends were 2 bases for V and 11 bases for J; bases not matched to a gene: 20. This chain's CDR3 is CASSLSGTARGYNEQYF. DNA for the CDR3: TGTGCCAGCAGCTTATCCGGGACGGCCAGGGGGTACAATGAGCAGTACTTC.

In this sample, this clonotype turned up many times. This chain links TRBV5-1 with TRBJ1-2, with 9 positions matching TRBD1. This CDR3 is 14 amino acids long. Unmatched junction bases numbered 8, after V lost 6 bases and J lost 5 bases. Looked up from germline, CDR1 is SGHRS and CDR2 is YFSETQ. The CDR3 is CASKPGQGSYGYTF. The CDR3 DNA follows: TGCGCCAGCAAGCCGGGACAGGGAAGTTATGGCTACACCTTC.

CDR3 coding DNA: TGCGCCAGCATGAGCCCCACAGATACGCAGTATTTT. Amino acid sequence: CASMSPTDTQYF. This chain links TRBV10-2 with TRBJ2-3; D is ambiguous. The CDR3 is 12 residues long. Trimming took off 7 bases at V and 2 bases at J, with 7 bases between the two ends. Per germline, CDR1 WSHSY and CDR2 SAAADI.